This T cell receptor beta chain was captured in a study of blood T cell repertoires in COVID-19. The overall study: Collection of acute and convalescent COVID-19 samples took place in the United States, Italy and Spain. Sample material is recorded as cDNA or gDNA derived from T cells, B-cell-depleted T cells, or PBMCs.

The authors' processing: By means of reference gene primer amplification, nucleated cell counts were estimated. Assay used: immunoSEQ multiplex PCR; TCRdb lists only in-frame clones, some missing. That table is the source of V, J and clone size, and D and trimming were worked out from the DNA. This table has about 150,000 clones, 65% to 90% appearing once. CDR3 size: 14 residues. The ends were cut back, 1 base at V and 8 bases at J, with 11 bases in the middle. Germline V gene lookup returns CDR1 SEHNR and CDR2 FQNEAQ (reference sequence). The specimen sequenced was peripheral blood. The genes are TRBV7-9 and TRBJ1-4; possibly TRBD1 for D (6 bases). This TCR came from a man in his 70s with acute or convalescent COVID-19. CDR3 amino acids: CASSLDPGTEKLFF. CDR3 DNA: TGTGCCAGCAGCTTAGACCCCGGGACAGAAAAACTGTTTTTT.